These T cell receptor beta chains were read from a single sample in a study of T cell repertoires in cytomegalovirus infection. TCRdb re-derived calls from the reads in MiXCR, one entry per CDR3 protein. The sample yields under 500,000 distinct CDR3 sequences, roughly 43% seen once. Their specific antigens are unknown. The specimen was cultured PBMCs, collected from culture after CMV antigen stimulation. The receptors were gathered from a human donor in good health (CMV status not recorded). Some clones in this sample may be carry-over from other donors' samples. CDR3s include the opening cysteine and the closing phenylalanine or tryptophan. The order of the fields is V gene, CDR3 length, J gene, clone size, D gene, CDR3 DNA, CDR3 protein. The D gene is left open where the match is weak. Some rows have no size entry. The others give once, few or many, or a class for an expanded clone.

V: TRBV12-3/TRBV12-4; length: 15; J: TRBJ2-7; size: -; D: TRBD1; DNA: TGTGCCAGCAGTAAAGCCGGGACAGGGGCTGGCGAGCAGTACTTC; CDR3: CASSKAGTGAGEQYF
V: TRBV27; length: 15; J: TRBJ2-3; size: few; D: -; DNA: TGTGCCAGCAGTTTACGGGGGCGTGCCACAGATACGCAGTATTTT; CDR3: CASSLRGRATDTQYF
V: TRBV7-2; length: 15; J: TRBJ2-1; size: many; D: -; DNA: TGTGCCAGCAGCTTAGGGTTAGCGGTATACAATGAGCAGTTCTTC; CDR3: CASSLGLAVYNEQFF
V: TRBV7-6; length: 12; J: TRBJ2-7; size: -; D: -; DNA: TGTGCCAGCAGCCCACCCCGTAGCGAGCAGTACTTC; CDR3: CASSPPRSEQYF
V: TRBV6-2/TRBV6-3; length: 15; J: TRBJ2-1; size: -; D: -; DNA: TGTGCCAGCAGTGGGGACTTCCCGGCCTACAATGAGCAGTTCTTC; CDR3: CASSGDFPAYNEQFF
V: TRBV3-1; length: 17; J: TRBJ1-2; size: -; D: -; DNA: TGTGCCAGCAGCCCCGCGCCGGAACAGGGCTCTCGGTATGGCTACACCTTC; CDR3: CASSPAPEQGSRYGYTF
V: TRBV5-5; length: 14; J: TRBJ2-4; size: few; D: -; DNA: TGTGCCAGCAACGACCCGATAGCCAAAAACATTCAGTACTTC; CDR3: CASNDPIAKNIQYF
V: TRBV6-1; length: 18; J: TRBJ1-4; size: few; D: TRBD1; DNA: TGTGCCAGCAGTGAAGAGAAAACTGGGACAGCGTTTAATGAAAAACTGTTTTTT; CDR3: CASSEEKTGTAFNEKLFF
V: TRBV7-2; length: 15; J: TRBJ2-5; size: -; D: -; DNA: TGTGCCAGCAGCCATGGCCGCGGGGTTGTGGAGACCCAGTACTTC; CDR3: CASSHGRGVVETQYF
V: TRBV12-3/TRBV12-4; length: 13; J: TRBJ1-3; size: -; D: TRBD1; DNA: TGTGCCAGCGGTGGACAGGGTGGTTACACCATATATTTT; CDR3: CASGGQGGYTIYF
V: TRBV6-2/TRBV6-3; length: 14; J: TRBJ2-3; size: -; D: -; DNA: TGTGCCAGCAGTACAAGGATCCAAGTGGATACGCAGTATTTT; CDR3: CASSTRIQVDTQYF
V: TRBV6-2/TRBV6-3; length: 16; J: TRBJ2-7; size: -; D: -; DNA: TGTGCCAGCAGCCCCGTTTGGGGGGAGGTTAACTACGAGCAGTACTTC; CDR3: CASSPVWGEVNYEQYF
V: TRBV6-1; length: 14; J: TRBJ2-7; size: -; D: TRBD2; DNA: TGTGCCAGCAGTGAGACTAGCGGCCCTACGGAGCAGTACTTC; CDR3: CASSETSGPTEQYF
V: TRBV7-2; length: 18; J: TRBJ1-2; size: -; D: -; DNA: TGTGCCAGCAGCTTAGACGGCGGAGGAGGGGCAGGACGGTATGGCTACACCTTC; CDR3: CASSLDGGGGAGRYGYTF
V: TRBV11-3; length: 16; J: TRBJ2-5; size: once; D: -; DNA: TGTGCCAGCAGCCGCCGATCGGGGCGGTACCAAGAGACCCAGTACTTC; CDR3: CASSRRSGRYQETQYF
V: TRBV19; length: 16; J: TRBJ1-5; size: -; D: TRBD1; DNA: TGTGCCAGTAGTATACAGAGGGGGCGGTGGGGTCAGCCCCAGCATTTT; CDR3: CASSIQRGRWGQPQHF